Described below is a single TCR beta chain sequence and its context. The protocol was immunoSEQ multiplex PCR, while the TCRdb copy is restricted to in-frame clones and leaves out a portion. The data hold fewer than 40,000 clones, with around 90% observed a single time. These data belong to a study of T cell changes during pregnancy in multiple sclerosis. Germline trimming cut 2 bases from V and 1 base from J; bases unmatched to any gene: 9. Per the germline V gene, CDR1 is SNHLY and CDR2 is FYNNEI. This CDR3 comprises 18 residues. The chain joins TRBV2 to TRBJ2-5; 11 bases align to TRBD2. This clonotype was sampled from a female donor with multiple sclerosis, enrolled in a pregnancy study. The sample in question was CD8+ T cells from peripheral blood mononuclear cells, obtained after pregnancy. The chain's CDR3 is CASSESYLAGGSQETQYF. Here the CDR3 DNA reads TGTGCCAGCAGTGAATCGTATCTAGCGGGGGGTTCCCAAGAGACCCAGTACTTC.